This T cell receptor (beta chain) was recovered during a study of identical twins. This clonotype was seen ten or more times. Germline V gives CDR1 SQVTM, CDR2 ANQGSEA. This CDR3 comprises 14 residues. Trimming pared 6 bases from V and 1 base from J, leaving 14 bases between. TCRdb reanalysed the 5' RACE reads using MiXCR and keeps one entry per CDR3 protein. The profile shows more than 350,000 distinct CDR3 sequences, around 9% of them singletons. This TCR came from a woman in her fifties or sixties in good health. The specimen sequenced was naive T cells sorted from blood. The chain links TRBV29-1 to TRBJ2-3; TRBD1 or TRBD2 may be the D gene (6 bases each). CDR3 protein: CSVGQLAGTDTQYF. The CDR3 DNA is TGCAGCGTCGGACAGTTAGCGGGCACAGATACGCAGTATTTT.